This T cell receptor beta chain is from a study of Ad26.COV2.S vaccination and SARS-CoV-2 variants. General study points: Substantial post-vaccination breadth of spike-specific CD8+ and CD4+ T cell responses was reported.

Remarks on this clone: What it binds is not known.

Clones were sequenced by immunoSEQ multiplex PCR, and TCRdb holds only the in-frame ones, with some missing. The sample includes 400,000 to 450,000 clones, approximately 90% seen only once; the top ten take around 1.7%. Germline-derived CDR1 and CDR2 are LGHNA and YSLEER. The V and J ends lost 1 base and 3 bases respectively, with 12 bases between them. CDR3 size: 16 residues. Stated treatment: about 20 received Ad26.COV2.S at low or high dose, single or two shots; roughly 5 received placebo; per-sample allocation not given. Following the first vaccine or placebo injection, samples were taken on day 63.

The V and J genes are TRBV4-3 and TRBJ2-2; D not resolved. The receptor comes from a person between 18 and 65 years old who received the Ad26.COV2.S COVID-19 vaccine or a placebo. The specimen comprised peripheral blood, sampled in a trial of Ad26.COV2.S vaccine versus placebo. CDR3 sequence (DNA): TGCGCCAGCAGCCAAGCCCCCACCTCGGACACCGGGGAGCTGTTTTTT. This codes for CASSQAPTSDTGELFF.